The rows below give T cell receptor beta chains drawn from one sample of a study of cytomegalovirus exposure and HLA in healthy donors. TCRdb's table, derived via immunoSEQ multiplex PCR, lists solely in-frame clones and lacks some. The data contain about 140,000 clones, less than 80% of them seen just once; the ten biggest clones take up 6.5% to 7%. What was sequenced was PBMCs. These receptor sequences come from a man aged 40-49 years in good health and CMV-seropositive. The CDR3 runs from the conserved cysteine through the conserved F or W. The D gene is left open where the match is weak. Clone size is stated in some rows and not others, as once, few, many or a class when expanded.

>.|TRBJ1-3|.|TRBV9
CASSARGGAGPGNTIYF
TGTGCCAGCAGCGCACGAGGGGGGGCTGGCCCTGGAAACACCATATATTTT
>TRBD2|TRBJ2-7|.|TRBV4-1
CASSRGGLSRYEQYF
TGCGCCAGCAGCCGGGGGGGACTTTCCCGATACGAGCAGTACTTC
>.|TRBJ1-3|.|TRBV30
CAWTHSSGNTIYF
TGTGCCTGGACCCATAGCTCTGGAAACACCATATATTTT
>TRBD1|TRBJ2-7|.|TRBV7-3
CASSSDRGGYEQYF
TGTGCCAGCAGCTCCGACAGGGGGGGTTACGAGCAGTACTTC
>.|TRBJ1-3|.|TRBV11-2
CASSSQAGDLGNTIYF
TGTGCCAGCAGCTCCCAGGCAGGGGACCTCGGAAACACCATATATTTT
>TRBD2|TRBJ2-2|.|TRBV4-2
CASSQDRSGRNTGELFF
TGTGCCAGCAGCCAAGATAGGAGCGGGAGGAACACCGGGGAGCTGTTTTTT
>TRBD2|TRBJ2-3|few|TRBV27
CASSLGWREGGTDTQYF
TGTGCCAGCAGTTTAGGGTGGCGGGAGGGAGGCACAGATACGCAGTATTTT
>TRBD2|TRBJ2-5|.|TRBV5-1
CASSLVGRAQTQYF
TGCGCCAGCAGCTTGGTCGGGAGGGCGCAGACCCAGTACTTC
>TRBD1|TRBJ1-2|.|TRBV28
CASRTGGADYGYTF
TGTGCCAGCAGGACAGGGGGCGCAGACTATGGCTACACCTTC
>TRBD1|TRBJ2-7|.|TRBV27
CASSTTGQGPYEQYF
TGTGCCAGCAGTACCACGGGACAGGGGCCCTACGAGCAGTACTTC
>.|TRBJ2-2|few|TRBV7-9
CASSPQERTGELFF
TGTGCCAGCAGCCCACAGGAACGCACCGGGGAGCTGTTTTTT
>.|TRBJ1-1|few|TRBV27
CASRRNRDTEAFF
TGTGCCAGCAGGAGAAACAGGGACACTGAAGCTTTCTTT
>TRBD1|TRBJ1-1|few|TRBV27
CASIPPGQGTEAFF
TGTGCCAGCATTCCGCCGGGACAGGGCACTGAAGCTTTCTTT
>TRBD2|TRBJ2-7|once|TRBV19
CASTQGLAGGYEQYF
TGTGCCAGTACCCAGGGACTAGCGGGAGGTTACGAGCAGTACTTC
>.|TRBJ1-1|.|TRBV15
CATKEGRPQKRDTEAFF
TGTGCCACCAAAGAAGGCAGGCCCCAGAAGAGGGACACTGAAGCTTTCTTT
>TRBD1|TRBJ1-1|.|TRBV5-8
CASSLTGAAFF
TGTGCCAGCAGCTTAACAGGGGCGGCTTTCTTT
>.|TRBJ1-2|once|TRBV28
CASSSTYGYTF
TGTGCCAGCAGTTCGACTTATGGCTACACCTTC
>TRBD2|TRBJ2-2|.|TRBV5-1
CASSLESGGTGELFF
TGCGCCAGCAGCTTGGAAAGCGGGGGAACCGGGGAGCTGTTTTTT
>TRBD2|TRBJ2-1|few|TRBV7-2
CASSSLGREGFF
TGTGCCAGCAGCTCACTAGGACGGGAGGGGTTCTTC
>TRBD1|TRBJ1-1|.|TRBV10-2
CASSESQDRVAHTEAFF
TGCGCCAGCAGTGAGTCCCAGGACAGGGTCGCTCACACTGAAGCTTTCTTT
>TRBD1|TRBJ2-7|.|TRBV5-1
CASSLFGTGPSYEQYF
TGCGCCAGCAGCTTGTTCGGGACAGGTCCCTCCTACGAGCAGTACTTC
>.|TRBJ2-1|.|TRBV6-5
CATKTSGGISSEQFF
TGTGCCACCAAGACCTCGGGCGGGATTAGTAGTGAGCAGTTCTTC
>.|TRBJ1-2|.|TRBV7-9
CASSLQEGTPYGYTF
TGTGCCAGCAGCTTGCAGGAGGGCACCCCATATGGCTACACCTTC
>.|TRBJ1-1|.|TRBV18
CASSPRTDLPDSVLAFF
TGTGCCAGCTCACCGAGGACAGACCTACCCGATTCGGTCCTGGCTTTCTTT
>TRBD1|TRBJ2-7|.|TRBV25-1
CASSVTGASEQYF
TGTGCCAGCAGTGTCACAGGGGCCAGCGAGCAGTACTTC
>.|TRBJ2-1|.|TRBV9
CASSEGVARSRFF
TGTGCCAGCAGCGAGGGGGTAGCGCGGAGCAGGTTCTTC
>TRBD2|TRBJ2-7|.|TRBV19
CASSLLSGNTYEQYF
TGTGCCAGTAGTTTGCTAAGCGGGAACACCTACGAGCAGTACTTC
>.|TRBJ1-5|.|TRBV19
CASSPFLNQPQHF
TGTGCCAGTAGTCCGTTTTTGAATCAGCCCCAGCATTTT
>.|TRBJ2-7|.|TRBV27
CASSFSGGKGYEQYF
TGTGCCAGCAGTTTTTCCGGGGGTAAAGGCTACGAGCAGTACTTC
>TRBD2|TRBJ2-7|once|TRBV27
CASSDPSGRFGQYF
TGTGCCAGCTCGGATCCTAGCGGGAGGTTCGGGCAGTACTTC
>.|TRBJ1-1|.|TRBV29-1
CSVGRGGEAFF
TGCAGCGTTGGGAGGGGGGGAGAAGCTTTCTTT
>TRBD1|TRBJ1-1|.|TRBV5-1
CASSSRTGNTEAFF
TGCGCCAGCAGCTCCCGGACAGGGAACACTGAAGCTTTCTTT
>TRBD2|TRBJ2-1|.|TRBV30
CATSAGGYNEQFF
TGTGCGACGAGCGCGGGAGGGTACAATGAGCAGTTCTTC
>TRBD2|TRBJ2-1|.|TRBV27
CASSLKGLAIYNEQFF
TGTGCCAGCAGTTTAAAGGGACTAGCGATCTACAATGAGCAGTTCTTC
>.|TRBJ2-7|.|TRBV20-1
CSALTGYEQYF
TGCAGTGCTCTGACGGGGTACGAGCAGTACTTC
>.|TRBJ1-4|.|TRBV2
CASSGSENEKLFF
TGTGCCAGCAGTGGAAGCGAAAATGAAAAACTGTTTTTT
>.|TRBJ2-2|.|TRBV19
CASMRQGFPGELFF
TGTGCCAGTATGAGGCAGGGCTTTCCCGGGGAGCTGTTTTTT
>.|TRBJ1-5|.|TRBV5-6
CASSLWAKPQHF
TGTGCCAGCAGCCTCTGGGCCAAGCCCCAGCATTTT
>.|TRBJ1-2|.|TRBV11-2
CASSLERGLNYGYTF
TGTGCCAGCAGCTTAGAAAGGGGACTAAACTATGGCTACACCTTC
>TRBD2|TRBJ2-1|.|TRBV15
CATSRDIAGVDEQFF
TGTGCCACCAGCAGAGATATAGCGGGAGTGGATGAGCAGTTCTTC
>.|TRBJ1-1|.|TRBV6-4
CASSAGRGRTEAFF
TGTGCCAGCAGTGCGGGCCGGGGAAGGACTGAAGCTTTCTTT
>.|TRBJ1-5|.|TRBV7-8
CASSLGRGGNQPQHF
TGTGCCAGCAGCTTGGGCAGGGGCGGGAATCAGCCCCAGCATTTT
>.|TRBJ2-1|.|TRBV19
CASGHPPSRFYNEQFF
TGTGCCAGTGGCCACCCTCCTAGCCGTTTCTACAATGAGCAGTTCTTC
>TRBD2|TRBJ2-5|.|TRBV7-6
CASSLGTSGRKETQYF
TGTGCCAGCAGCTTAGGGACTAGCGGGAGGAAGGAGACCCAGTACTTC
>TRBD2|TRBJ2-1|.|TRBV10-1
CASVTIAGGPYVSYNEQFF
TGCGCCAGCGTGACTATAGCGGGAGGGCCTTACGTCTCCTACAATGAGCAGTTCTTC